This T cell receptor (beta chain) was retrieved from a study of blood T cell repertoires in COVID-19. Study details: Collection of acute and convalescent COVID-19 samples took place in the United States, Italy and Spain. In each case, the material was cDNA or gDNA derived from T cells, B-cell-depleted T cells, or PBMCs.

V lost 1 base to trimming and J lost 3 bases; unmatched junction nucleotides: 9. CDR3 length equals 18 residues. Germline CDR1 is SGHRS and CDR2 is YFSETQ. Per the original data handling: Amplification of reference gene primers provided the estimated nucleated cell counts. Profiled with immunoSEQ multiplex PCR; TCRdb holds only in-frame clones, not every one. V, J and clone size derive from that table, while D and trimming were established from the DNA sequence. The table shows 20,000 to 30,000 clones, with about 83% occurring only once. The table lists this clone with a few counts. Sequencing input: peripheral blood. The receptor was isolated from a human donor in a cohort sampled during active COVID-19. The J gene is TRBJ2-3, the V gene TRBV5-1; 12 positions agree with TRBD2. The CDR3 region has the DNA TGCGCCAGCAGCTTGACTCTAGCGGGAGGGATAAGTACAGATACGCAGTATTTT. Protein sequence: CASSLTLAGGISTDTQYF.